This T cell receptor beta chain appears in the sequencing data of a study of beta chain features in type 1 diabetes. Study in general: Across all samples, some 98 million sorted cells were examined. Study-wide results and limits: cDNA-based reads could over-represent cells with high TCR expression.

There was one heparinised blood draw per donor, averaging about 116 mL. Purity exceeding 95% was reached by all sorted populations. Trimming removed 4 bases from V and 6 bases from J, with 9 bases in between. Germline V gene sequence: CDR1 MNHNY, CDR2 SVGAGI (reference sequence). This CDR3 spans 12 amino acids. This clone has a handful of counts. What it recognizes is unknown. The study reverse transcribed the entire isolated RNA, so it sequenced expressed TCRB transcripts. This table comes from immunoSEQ multiplex PCR, and its TCRdb copy is limited to in-frame clones, with some not included. The table has almost 350,000 clones, approximately 8.2% seen once.

The sequenced sample consisted of central memory CD4+ T cells from blood. This chain joins TRBV6-6 and TRBJ1-2; D is ambiguous. This receptor was identified in a woman aged 18-29 years in good health. DNA for the CDR3: TGTGCCAGCAGTTCCGGATGGAATGGCTACACCTTC. Translated, it gives CASSSGWNGYTF.